This passage covers 26 T cell receptor beta chains from one sample sequenced in a study of blood T cell repertoires in COVID-19. The data were produced by immunoSEQ multiplex PCR, yet TCRdb's version contains in-frame clones alone and is incomplete. Of about 46,000 clones listed, approximately 84% are singletons. Sequenced: peripheral blood. The source of these receptors is a man in his sixties with acute or convalescent COVID-19.

Here the CDR3 reads CASSRDREIEAFF. The DNA for the CDR3 is TGTGCCAGCAGCCGGGACAGGGAGATTGAAGCTTTCTTT. The chain recombines TRBV2 with TRBJ1-1; 9 bases match TRBD1. Germline V gene sequence: CDR1 SNHLY, CDR2 FYNNEI. With 6 bases clipped from V and 7 bases from J, the junction kept 6 bases outside the gene matches. The CDR3 has 13 residues.

CDR3 nucleotide sequence: TGCGCCAGCAGTGAGCGGTTCGGGGAAGATTCACCCCTCCACTTT. Translated, it gives CASSERFGEDSPLHF. The rearrangement uses TRBV5-1 and TRBJ1-6; D is ambiguous. V lost 5 bases and J 8 bases, leaving 17 bases between the germline ends. This CDR3 spans 15 amino acids. The germline V gene encodes CDR1 SGHRS and CDR2 YFSETQ.

The chain is built from TRBV5-1 and TRBJ1-1, with a tentative D call TRBD1 (5 bases). Germline values: CDR1 SGHRS, CDR2 YFSETQ. The length of the CDR3 is 14 residues. The germline V and J ends were trimmed by 4 bases and 0 bases, with 10 bases remaining between them. This CDR3 reads CASSARGMNTEAFF. The CDR3 DNA follows: TGCGCCAGCAGCGCCCGGGGGATGAACACTGAAGCTTTCTTT. Full variable domain (remainder filled in from reference TRBV5-1 and TRBJ1-1): KAGVTQTPRYLIKTRGQQVTLSCSPISGHRSVSWYQQTPGQGLQFLFEYFSETQRNKGNFPGRFSGRQFSNSRSEMNVSTLELGDSALYLCASSARGMNTEAFFGQGTRLTVV.

The gene calls are TRBV10-3 and TRBJ2-4; D perhaps matches TRBD1 (5 bases). The V end lost 8 bases, the J end lost 0 bases, and 5 bases lay between the germline ends. The CDR3 loop spans 12 amino acids. Germline-derived CDR1 and CDR2 are ENHRY and SYGVKD. The CDR3 nucleotides read TGTGCCATCCAGGGAGCCAAAAACATTCAGTACTTC. This codes for CAIQGAKNIQYF.

This clone was detected only once. The rearrangement uses TRBV5-4 and TRBJ2-1, with 15 positions matching TRBD2. V shed 6 bases and J 0 bases; nucleotides not matched to a gene: 4. This CDR3 has 17 amino acids. Germline V gene data show CDR1 as SGHNT and CDR2 as YYREEE (reference sequence). Here the CDR3 reads CASTGTSGGSSYNEQFF. The CDR3 DNA follows: TGTGCCAGCACCGGGACTAGCGGGGGGAGCTCCTACAATGAGCAGTTCTTC.

This chain connects TRBV21-1 to TRBJ1-1. TRBV21-1 represents a pseudogene. CDR3 length: 14 residues. The CDR3 reads CASTTEAGNTEAFF. CDR3 bases: TGTGCCAGCACAACCGAGGCTGGTAACACTGAAGCTTTCTTT.

The chain couples TRBV18 to TRBJ1-1, with D unclear. The germline V gene has CDR1 KGHSH and CDR2 LQKENI. This CDR3 has 13 amino acids. The V and J ends lost 2 bases and 10 bases respectively, with 14 bases between them. CDR3 in amino acids: CASSPISRTVAFF. CDR3 sequence (DNA): TGTGCCAGCTCACCAATTAGCAGAACGGTAGCTTTCTTT.

This rearrangement joins TRBV7-9 to TRBJ1-2, with 9 nucleotides matching TRBD1. This CDR3 contains 15 residues. Per the germline V gene, CDR1 is SEHNR and CDR2 is FQNEAQ (reference sequence). V shed 6 bases, J shed 6 bases, and the junction held 11 bases outside the gene matches. The CDR3 here is CASSTYRGLPDGYTF. In DNA form, the CDR3 reads TGTGCCAGCAGTACATACAGGGGGCTTCCGGATGGCTACACCTTC.

This chain uses TRBV27 with TRBJ2-7, with a possible D match to TRBD2 (7 bases). CDR1 is MNHEY and CDR2 is SMNVEV in the germline V gene (reference sequence). Deletions cut 5 bases from V and 0 bases from J, with 14 bases between. CDR3 length equals 15 residues. The CDR3 reads CASSAFGGLSYEQYF. The CDR3 DNA sequence: TGTGCCAGCAGTGCCTTCGGGGGGCTCTCCTACGAGCAGTACTTC.

CDR3 in amino acids: CASSPPSRQGGGYTF. CDR3 bases: TGTGCCAGCTCACCACCTTCGAGACAGGGAGGTGGCTACACCTTC. V gene TRBV18 combines with J gene TRBJ1-2; 7 nucleotides align to TRBD1. The CDR3 sequence is 15 residues long. Germline V lookup: CDR1 KGHSH, CDR2 LQKENI. J gave up 7 bases and V 0 bases, and 8 bases lay outside the gene matches. Full variable domain (rest looked up from reference TRBV18 and TRBJ1-2): NAGVMQNPRHLVRRRGQEARLRCSPMKGHSHVYWYRQLPEEGLKFMVYLQKENIIDESGMPKERFSAEFPKEGPSILRIQQVVRGDSAAYFCASSPPSRQGGGYTFGSGTRLTVV.

This sequence joins TRBV5-1 and TRBJ2-5, with TRBD2 matching over 7 bases. The junction had 9 bases not matched to a gene; V was cut back by 4 bases and J by 0 bases. The CDR3 has 16 residues. The germline V gene encodes CDR1 SGHRS and CDR2 YFSETQ. The CDR3 bases are TGCGCCAGCAGCCCCCTACTAGCGCCTTACCAAGAGACCCAGTACTTC. It is translated as CASSPLLAPYQETQYF.

This clone has only a few counts. V and J are TRBV6-2 or TRBV6-3 and TRBJ2-1, with TRBD2 matching over 8 bases. The trim removed 4 bases at V and 14 bases at J, leaving 7 bases unmatched. CDR3 length: 12 amino acids. Germline CDR1 reads MNHEY; CDR2 reads SVGEGT. The CDR3 DNA reads TGTGCCAGCAGTTCCCTACTAGCGGCGGAGTTCTTC. Translating gives CASSSLLAAEFF.

The chain couples TRBV12-3 or TRBV12-4 to TRBJ1-1; perhaps TRBD1 as D (5 bases). The CDR3 consists of 12 residues. Trimming removed 3 bases from V and 11 bases from J, with 13 bases in between. The CDR3 nucleotides are TGTGCCAGCAGTTTGGGTTGGGGCCAGGCTTTCTTT. This gives the protein CASSLGWGQAFF.

The chain links TRBV5-4 to TRBJ2-1; 14 nucleotides line up with TRBD2. The length of the CDR3 is 15 residues. The V and J ends lost 3 bases and 7 bases, in that order; junction bases with no gene match: 3. Per the germline V gene, CDR1 is SGHNT and CDR2 is YYREEE (reference sequence). CDR3 region: CASSSGLAGENEQFF. CDR3 nucleotide sequence: TGTGCCAGCAGCTCGGGACTAGCGGGGGAAAATGAGCAGTTCTTC.

This chain connects TRBV19 to TRBJ2-1; 8 positions match TRBD1. Germline lookup yields CDR1 LNHDA and CDR2 SQIVND (reference sequence). The trim removed 10 bases at V and 7 bases at J, leaving 12 bases unmatched. CDR3 size: 14 residues. The CDR3 reads CATYSRGRGNEQFF. For the CDR3, the DNA is TGTGCCACCTACTCCAGGGGGCGCGGGAATGAGCAGTTCTTC.

The rearrangement uses TRBV6-7 and TRBJ1-2; D is unresolved. TRBV6-7 falls under the ORF class, with uncertain function. Trimming removed 11 bases at V and 3 bases at J, with 22 bases between. This CDR3 has 15 amino acids. The CDR3, as DNA: TGTGCCCCACGCCCGAGGCTCCAGATCCACTATGGCTACACCTTC. Its protein is CAPRPRLQIHYGYTF.

The CDR3 loop reads CSVSTGKSGNTIYF. The CDR3 bases are TGCAGCGTGAGCACAGGGAAATCTGGAAACACCATATATTTT. V gene TRBV29-1 combines with J gene TRBJ1-3, with a weak D call TRBD1 (6 bases). The CDR3 covers 14 residues. Looked up from germline, CDR1 is SQVTM and CDR2 is ANQGSEA. V lost 6 bases and J 1 base, leaving 13 bases between the germline ends.

The chain recombines TRBV3-1 (or the pseudogene TRBV3-2) with TRBJ1-3; 7 bases line up with TRBD1. Germline lookup yields CDR1 LGHDT and CDR2 YNNKEL (reference sequence). The CDR3 totals 14 residues. V was clipped by 4 bases and J by 4 bases; unmatched bases: 4. CDR3 bases: TGTGCCAGCAGCCCAATGGACAGGGGAAACACCATATATTTT. This translates into CASSPMDRGNTIYF.

V and J are TRBV29-1 and TRBJ2-3, with no clear D. This CDR3 has 14 residues. Trimming pared 4 bases from V and 0 bases from J, leaving 11 bases between. Germline V gene data show CDR1 as SQVTM and CDR2 as ANQGSEA. For the CDR3, the DNA is TGCAGCGTTGCTTCAGGTTCTAGCACAGATACGCAGTATTTT. It yields the protein CSVASGSSTDTQYF.

The J gene is TRBJ1-6, the V gene TRBV9; D may be TRBD1 (5 bases). CDR1 and CDR2 from the germline V gene are SGDLS and YYNGEE. The CDR3 is 16 residues long. Trimming cost V 0 bases and J 6 bases, with 13 bases left between them. The CDR3 reads CASSVDRGEGNSPLHF. CDR3 nucleotides: TGTGCCAGCAGCGTAGATAGGGGCGAAGGTAATTCACCCCTCCACTTT.

The chain links TRBV12-3 or TRBV12-4 to TRBJ2-7, with D possibly matching TRBD2 (5 bases). The CDR3 spans 13 residues. With 5 bases removed from V and 3 bases from J, the gap between germline ends came to 11 bases. The CDR3 region is CASSLGNDYEQYF. The CDR3 DNA sequence: TGTGCCAGCAGTCTCGGGAACGACTACGAGCAGTACTTC.

This clone showed up just a few times. CDR3 residues: CAISESTDYGYTF. For the CDR3, the DNA is TGTGCCATCAGTGAGTCAACAGACTATGGCTACACCTTC. The J gene is TRBJ1-2, the V gene TRBV10-3; D call uncertain. V was cut by 0 bases and J by 3 bases, with 5 bases left in between. CDR1 is ENHRY, CDR2 SYGVKD, per germline. CDR3 length equals 13 residues.

The chain employs TRBV2 and TRBJ1-1, with 8 bases identical to TRBD1. CDR1 is SNHLY, CDR2 FYNNEI, per germline. CDR3 size: 14 residues. With 8 bases clipped from V and 2 bases from J, the junction kept 7 bases outside the gene matches. The CDR3 DNA sequence: TGTGCCAGCCTGACGGGACAGGTTAACACTGAAGCTTTCTTT. This sequence encodes CASLTGQVNTEAFF.

The genes are TRBV4-1 and TRBJ1-4, with a weak D call TRBD1 (6 bases). V gave up 0 bases and J gave up 3 bases, with 14 bases separating them. CDR3 size: 17 residues. Germline values: CDR1 MGHRA, CDR2 YSYEKL. CDR3 coding DNA: TGCGCCAGCAGCCAAGATGGGGGCAGGAGGTCTAATGAAAAACTGTTTTTT. It yields the protein CASSQDGGRRSNEKLFF.

The chain combines TRBV5-6 with TRBJ2-5; 10 bases line up with TRBD1. This CDR3 contains 14 residues. Germline values: CDR1 SGHDT, CDR2 YYEEEE. The V segment lost 4 bases and the J segment 7 bases; nucleotides outside the gene matches: 7. Written as DNA, the CDR3 is TGTGCCAGCAGCATCGGGACAGGGGCCAGGACCCAGTACTTC. Protein product: CASSIGTGARTQYF.

V gene TRBV19 combines with J gene TRBJ1-6; a possible D gene is TRBD1 (5 bases). The CDR3 length is 13 residues. The V end lost 7 bases, the J end lost 10 bases, and 14 bases lay between the germline ends. Germline V CDR1 and CDR2: LNHDA, SQIVND (reference sequence). The chain's CDR3 is CASKGQGGSPLHF. In DNA form, the CDR3 reads TGTGCCAGTAAGGGCCAGGGTGGCTCACCCCTCCACTTT.